This T cell receptor (beta chain) was captured by sequencing in a study of blood T cell repertoires in COVID-19. Study overall: Donors in the United States, Italy and Spain gave samples during acute or convalescent COVID-19.

The authors' processing: For nucleated cells, counts were estimated from reference gene primer amplification. Assay used: immunoSEQ multiplex PCR; TCRdb lists only in-frame clones, some missing. V and J calls and clone size are copied from that table; D and trimming were computed from the DNA. The table has roughly 74,000 clones, almost 85% seen once. The CDR3 is made up of 13 amino acids. Germline V gives CDR1 SEHNR, CDR2 FQNEAQ (reference sequence). With 2 bases removed from V and 1 base from J, the gap between germline ends came to 5 bases. The TCR sequence derives from a man aged 65-85 years with acute or convalescent COVID-19. Sequenced input: peripheral blood. The chain uses TRBV7-9 and TRBJ1-1; D is unclear. CDR3 amino acids: CASSLQENTEAFF. DNA for the CDR3: TGTGCCAGCAGCTTACAGGAGAACACTGAAGCTTTCTTT.